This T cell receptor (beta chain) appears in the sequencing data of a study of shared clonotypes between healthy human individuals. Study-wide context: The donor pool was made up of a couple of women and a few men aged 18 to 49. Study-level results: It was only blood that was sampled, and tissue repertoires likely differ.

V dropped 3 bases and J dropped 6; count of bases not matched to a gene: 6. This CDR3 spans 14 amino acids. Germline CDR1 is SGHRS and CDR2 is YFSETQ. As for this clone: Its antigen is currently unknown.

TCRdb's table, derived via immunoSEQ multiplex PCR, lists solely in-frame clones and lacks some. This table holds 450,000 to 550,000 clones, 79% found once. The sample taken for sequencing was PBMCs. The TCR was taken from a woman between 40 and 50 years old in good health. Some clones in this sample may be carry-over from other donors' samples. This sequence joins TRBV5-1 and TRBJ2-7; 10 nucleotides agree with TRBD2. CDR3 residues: CASSSGTSASEQYF. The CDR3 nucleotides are TGCGCCAGCAGCTCCGGGACTAGCGCCTCCGAGCAGTACTTC.